The entry that follows covers one TCR beta chain sequence. Germline lookup yields CDR1 SGHNT and CDR2 YYREEE (reference sequence). CDR3 size: 16 residues. Trimming shortened V by 4 bases and J by 7 bases, and 21 bases separated the two germline ends. These data come from a study of shared T cell receptors in the human thymus. The table came from immunoSEQ multiplex PCR; TCRdb's copy has only in-frame clones and leaves some out. The sample consists of around 730,000 clones, 80% to 90% of them appearing once. This sample was also put to use in a study of human thymus T cells. That work states: Thymic as well as blood repertoires seemed to favor certain V and J genes unevenly. As related research reported, thymic repertoires overlapped highly among unrelated individuals.

The sequence was collected from a girl less than two years old with a congenital heart defect. The sample was thymocytes. The chain employs TRBV5-4 and TRBJ2-1, with D possibly being TRBD2 (5 bases). The CDR3 coding sequence is TGTGCCAGCAGCCAGGTTTTGGAGGACTCCTCGAATGAGCAGTTCTTC. The encoded protein is CASSQVLEDSSNEQFF. The full variable domain, rest sourced from reference TRBV5-4 and TRBJ2-1, is ETGVTQSPTHLIKTRGQQVTLRCSSQSGHNTVSWYQQALGQGPQFIFQYYREEENGRGNFPPRFSGLQFPNYSSELNVNALELDDSALYLCASSQVLEDSSNEQFFGPGTRLTVL.